A selection of T cell receptor beta chains follows, all from one sample in a study of blood T cell repertoires in COVID-19. Clones were sequenced by immunoSEQ multiplex PCR, and TCRdb holds only the in-frame ones, with some missing. This sample carries about 75,000 clones, roughly 90% of them seen once, and the ten largest clones take around 5.8%. Material: peripheral blood. The receptors shown here come from a woman between 50 and 59 years old with acute or convalescent COVID-19. Both conserved end residues are part of each CDR3. D genes are given only for firm matches. Size is omitted from some rows. Given values are once, few, many or a class for expanded clones.

TRBJ2-7,.,TRBV4-3,.,CASSQGLAYEQYF,TGCGCCAGCAGCCAAGGGCTAGCCTACGAGCAGTACTTC
TRBJ1-6,.,TRBV6-1,.,CASSEGGRYNSPLHF,TGTGCCAGCAGTGAGGGGGGGAGGTATAATTCACCCCTCCACTTT
TRBJ2-1,.,TRBV4-2,TRBD2,CASSQDRGLGGSEQFF,TGTGCCAGCAGCCAAGATCGAGGACTAGGAGGTTCTGAGCAGTTCTTC
TRBJ1-4,.,TRBV19,TRBD1,CASSLRQGNEKLFF,TGTGCCAGTAGTTTACGACAGGGGAATGAAAAACTGTTTTTT
TRBJ1-6,.,TRBV28,.,CASSLPRDTNYNSPLHF,TGTGCCAGCAGTTTACCCCGGGACACAAATTATAATTCACCCCTCCACTTT
TRBJ2-7,.,TRBV28,.,CATRISSGGGYEQYF,TGTGCCACCAGAATTTCTAGTGGCGGAGGGTACGAGCAGTACTTC
TRBJ1-5,.,TRBV19,.,CASSQSPRGLDQPQHF,TGTGCCAGTAGTCAAAGCCCCCGGGGACTGGATCAGCCCCAGCATTTT
TRBJ1-2,.,TRBV28,.,CASSFPTLGYGYTF,TGTGCCAGCAGTTTCCCTACTCTAGGCTATGGCTACACCTTC
TRBJ1-5,.,TRBV6-4,.,CASSLVEGQPQHF,TGTGCCAGCAGCTTAGTTGAGGGTCAGCCCCAGCATTTT
TRBJ2-5,.,TRBV27,.,CASSFPRVIETQYF,TGTGCCAGCAGTTTCCCGAGGGTCATCGAGACCCAGTACTTC
TRBJ1-2,.,TRBV6-5,.,CASSYSSGADFYGYTF,TGTGCCAGCAGTTACTCATCGGGTGCCGATTTCTATGGCTACACCTTC
TRBJ1-5,.,TRBV6-5,TRBD1,CASSFTGDSNQPQHF,TGTGCCAGCAGTTTTACAGGGGACTCCAATCAGCCCCAGCATTTT
TRBJ2-3,.,TRBV24-1,TRBD2,CATSDEGLAGGDTQYF,TGTGCCACCAGTGACGAGGGACTAGCGGGGGGTGATACGCAGTATTTT
TRBJ1-4,.,TRBV2,TRBD1,CASRTGPTNEKLFF,TGTGCCAGCAGGACAGGGCCAACTAATGAAAAACTGTTTTTT
TRBJ2-5,.,TRBV9,.,CASSDGTGETQYF,TGTGCCAGCAGCGACGGGACTGGGGAGACCCAGTACTTC
TRBJ1-1,.,TRBV7-6,.,CASSPGVGTNGDTEAFF,TGTGCCAGCAGCCCGGGGGTGGGGACGAACGGTGATACTGAAGCTTTCTTT
TRBJ2-2,.,TRBV30,TRBD2,CAVPPGGAGELFF,TGTGCCGTTCCACCTGGGGGGGCCGGGGAGCTGTTTTTT
TRBJ1-2,.,TRBV7-8,.,CASSLAGQGYGYTF,TGTGCCAGCAGCTTAGCTGGCCAGGGCTATGGCTACACCTTC
TRBJ1-1,.,TRBV5-1,.,CASQGRMNTEAFF,TGCGCCAGCCAGGGGAGAATGAACACTGAAGCTTTCTTT
TRBJ2-5,.,TRBV7-6,.,CASSLVTGQETQYF,TGTGCCAGCAGCTTAGTAACAGGGCAAGAGACCCAGTACTTC
TRBJ2-7,once,TRBV5-1,TRBD2,CASSHSGSNHEQYF,TGCGCCAGCAGCCATAGCGGGAGTAATCACGAGCAGTACTTC
TRBJ1-1,.,TRBV19,.,CASIAGMNTEAFF,TGTGCCAGTATAGCAGGGATGAACACTGAAGCTTTCTTT
TRBJ1-2,.,TRBV7-9,.,CASSLVGAAGRMGGYTF,TGTGCCAGCAGCTTAGTAGGCGCGGCAGGGAGGATGGGCGGCTACACCTTC
TRBJ2-7,.,TRBV7-2,.,CASSFSQGTYEQYF,TGTGCCAGCAGCTTTTCCCAGGGTACCTACGAGCAGTACTTC
TRBJ2-1,.,TRBV11-2,TRBD1,CASSSSGGWKFF,TGTGCCAGCAGCTCCTCAGGGGGCTGGAAGTTCTTC
TRBJ1-3,.,TRBV6-1,.,CASSEGTGNSRTSGNTIYF,TGTGCCAGCAGTGAAGGTACAGGTAATTCGAGGACCTCTGGAAACACCATATATTTT
TRBJ2-1,.,TRBV6-2/TRBV6-3,TRBD2,CASSLTSGAYNEQFF,TGTGCCAGCAGTTTGACTAGCGGAGCCTACAATGAGCAGTTCTTC
TRBJ1-6,.,TRBV9,TRBD1,CASSGGWTGNSPLHF,TGTGCCAGCAGCGGAGGGTGGACAGGCAATTCACCCCTCCACTTT
TRBJ2-1,.,TRBV6-6,TRBD2,CASSPPGLAGDNEQFF,TGTGCCAGCAGCCCGCCGGGACTAGCGGGAGACAATGAGCAGTTCTTC
TRBJ1-2,.,TRBV5-4,TRBD1,CASINPDRGPYGYTF,TGTGCCAGCATTAACCCGGACAGGGGGCCTTATGGCTACACCTTC
TRBJ2-2,.,TRBV4-1,.,CASSQDLATGELFF,TGCGCCAGCAGCCAAGATTTGGCAACCGGGGAGCTGTTTTTT
TRBJ2-7,.,TRBV18,TRBD2,CASSPRSSGIGEQYF,TGTGCCAGCTCACCGAGGTCAAGCGGGATAGGGGAGCAGTACTTC
TRBJ1-1,.,TRBV7-8,.,CASSLTGNTEAFF,TGTGCCAGCAGCCTCACAGGGAACACTGAAGCTTTCTTT
TRBJ1-6,.,TRBV7-6,.,CASSLNLGSSTYNSPLHF,TGTGCCAGCAGCCTCAACCTAGGGAGCAGTACCTATAATTCACCCCTCCACTTT
TRBJ1-2,.,TRBV28,TRBD1,CASSFQGAPDYGYTF,TGTGCCAGCAGTTTTCAGGGGGCGCCCGACTATGGCTACACCTTC
TRBJ2-1,.,TRBV15,TRBD2,CATSRDTSGGYNEQFF,TGTGCCACCAGCAGAGACACTAGCGGGGGCTACAATGAGCAGTTCTTC
TRBJ1-5,.,TRBV10-1,.,CASSEGPNQPQHF,TGCGCCAGCAGTGAGGGGCCGAATCAGCCCCAGCATTTT
TRBJ2-7,.,TRBV7-9,TRBD2,CASSLAGGSDEQYF,TGTGCCAGCAGCTTAGCAGGCGGGAGCGACGAGCAGTACTTC
TRBJ2-2,few,TRBV12-3/TRBV12-4,.,CASSLAISGELFF,TGTGCCAGCAGTTTAGCTATCTCCGGGGAGCTGTTTTTT
TRBJ2-1,.,TRBV3-1/TRBV3-2,TRBD1,CASSPWTGGSYNEQFF,TGTGCCAGCAGCCCGTGGACAGGGGGCTCCTACAATGAGCAGTTCTTC
TRBJ1-6,.,TRBV5-8,TRBD1,CASSRTRGDRPFF,TGTGCCAGCAGCCGGACACGTGGGGACAGACCGTTCTTT
TRBJ1-6,few,TRBV5-6,.,CASSFGAAMYSPLHF,TGTGCCAGCAGCTTCGGAGCGGCTATGTATTCACCCCTCCACTTT
TRBJ1-5,.,TRBV19,.,CASSIGGGSNQPQHF,TGTGCCAGTAGTATAGGAGGAGGGAGCAATCAGCCCCAGCATTTT
TRBJ2-7,.,TRBV15,TRBD2,CATSLAGGPSYEQYF,TGTGCCACCAGTCTAGCGGGAGGGCCGAGCTACGAGCAGTACTTC
TRBJ1-5,.,TRBV19,TRBD1,CASSIGGTGAHQPQHF,TGTGCCAGTAGTATTGGCGGGACAGGGGCGCACCAGCCCCAGCATTTT